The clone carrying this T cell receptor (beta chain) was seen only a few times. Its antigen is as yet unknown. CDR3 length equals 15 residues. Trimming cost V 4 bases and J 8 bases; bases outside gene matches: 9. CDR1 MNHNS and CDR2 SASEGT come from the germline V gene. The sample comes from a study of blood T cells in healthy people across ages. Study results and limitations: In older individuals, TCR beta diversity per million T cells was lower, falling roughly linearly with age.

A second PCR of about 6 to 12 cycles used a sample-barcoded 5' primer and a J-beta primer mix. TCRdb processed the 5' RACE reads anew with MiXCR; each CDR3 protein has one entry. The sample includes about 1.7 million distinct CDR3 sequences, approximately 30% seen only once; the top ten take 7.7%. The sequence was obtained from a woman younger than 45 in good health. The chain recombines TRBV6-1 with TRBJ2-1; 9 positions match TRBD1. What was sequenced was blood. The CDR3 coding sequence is TGTGCCAGCAGTGTCCGGGACAGGGACCGAGATGAGCAGTTCTTC. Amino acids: CASSVRDRDRDEQFF.